The 9 T cell receptor beta chains in this list originate from one sample, sequenced in a study of cytomegalovirus exposure and HLA in healthy donors. Both 60 Vbeta primers and 13 Jbeta primers went into the PCR. Some clones are missing from TCRdb's copy, which holds only in-frame ones; the method was immunoSEQ multiplex PCR. The sample holds over 75,000 clones, around 80% seen once. Source material: PBMCs. These receptors were obtained from a woman in her fifties or sixties in good health and CMV-seronegative.

The V gene is TRBV6-5, the J gene TRBJ1-2; perhaps TRBD1 as D (6 bases). Germline V gene sequence: CDR1 MNHEY, CDR2 SVGAGI. V was cut by 9 bases and J by 3 bases, with 17 bases left in between. This CDR3 comprises 14 residues. The CDR3 loop is CASTGGGLDYGYTF. The CDR3 nucleotides are TGTGCCAGTACCGGGGGGGGGCTCGACTATGGCTACACCTTC.

The chain is built from TRBV6-6 and TRBJ1-4; possibly TRBD1 for D (5 bases). The CDR3 consists of 13 residues. Trimming left V 7 bases short and J 8 bases short, with 14 bases between. CDR1 and CDR2 from the germline V gene are MNHNY and SVGAGI (reference sequence). The CDR3 reads CASKVAGGEKLFF. The CDR3 DNA reads as TGTGCCAGCAAGGTCGCCGGGGGGGAAAAACTGTTTTTT.

This chain uses TRBV6-5 with TRBJ1-3, with D possibly TRBD1 on 5 matching bases. This CDR3 is built from 14 residues. Looked up from germline, CDR1 is MNHEY and CDR2 is SVGAGI. With 6 bases removed from V and 0 bases from J, the gap between germline ends came to 9 bases. CDR3 sequence (DNA): TGTGCCAGCAGCTCGGGACTCTCTGGAAACACCATATATTTT. Its translation is CASSSGLSGNTIYF.

J is TRBJ2-7 and V is TRBV7-2; perhaps TRBD1 as D (5 bases). The CDR3 extends over 14 amino acids. The V end lost 3 bases, the J end lost 0 bases, and 9 bases lay between the germline ends. Germline V lookup: CDR1 SGHTA, CDR2 FQGNSA. CDR3 sequence: CASSFLGVSYEQYF. The CDR3 region has the DNA TGTGCCAGCAGCTTCTTAGGGGTCTCCTACGAGCAGTACTTC.

The rearrangement uses TRBV15 and TRBJ2-1; maybe TRBD2 (6 bases). The length of the CDR3 is 13 residues. Germline V CDR1 and CDR2: LNHNV, YYDKDF (reference sequence). V was clipped by 0 bases and J by 12 bases, with 12 bases between them. CDR3: CATSRDMGEVQFF. Here the CDR3 DNA reads TGTGCCACCAGCAGAGATATGGGGGAGGTGCAGTTCTTC.

This clone showed up just a few times. The gene calls are TRBV7-2 and TRBJ2-7; D may be TRBD1 (7 bases). The germline V and J ends were trimmed by 0 bases and 4 bases, with 13 bases remaining between them. The CDR3 totals 15 residues. Germline values: CDR1 SGHTA, CDR2 FQGNSA. CDR3 coding DNA: TGTGCCAGCAGCTTAGCCACAGCAGGGGGGTACGAGCAGTACTTC. It yields the protein CASSLATAGGYEQYF.

Only a few counts were recorded for this clone. The chain has TRBV5-5 and TRBJ2-6; TRBD1 agrees at 10 bases. The CDR3 has 15 amino acids. Trimming at V came to 5 bases and at J to 2 bases, leaving 1 base not matched to a gene. Per the germline V gene, CDR1 is SGHKS and CDR2 is YYEKEE (reference sequence). CDR3 region: CASSGTGAGANVLTF. CDR3 DNA sequence: TGTGCCAGCAGTGGGACAGGGGCTGGGGCCAACGTCCTGACTTTC.

The rearrangement links TRBV25-1 to TRBJ2-5, with 10 bases that match TRBD2. Germline trimming cut 3 bases from V and 4 bases from J; bases unmatched to any gene: 5. The CDR3 length is 15 residues. Looked up from germline, CDR1 is MGHDK and CDR2 is SYGVNS. The CDR3 DNA reads TGTGCCAGCAGTGATCATGTAGCGGGAGGAGAGACCCAGTACTTC. This sequence encodes CASSDHVAGGETQYF.

The gene calls are TRBV5-1 and TRBJ2-2; D is unresolved. Looked up from germline, CDR1 is SGHRS and CDR2 is YFSETQ. The CDR3 runs to 15 residues. V was shortened by 0 bases and J by 3 bases, with 9 bases between the two germline ends. CDR3 bases: TGCGCCAGCAGCTTGGACCACAGATACACCGGGGAGCTGTTTTTT. Protein sequence: CASSLDHRYTGELFF.